Listed below are T cell receptor beta chains from one sample, sequenced in a study of cytomegalovirus exposure and HLA in healthy donors. Libraries were prepared by immunoSEQ multiplex PCR; TCRdb keeps only in-frame clonotypes and omits some of them. The table lists some 70,000 clones, roughly 86% of them singletons. Sequencing was carried out using PBMCs. These receptors were collected from a man aged 18 to 29 in good health and CMV-seronegative. The CDR3 runs from the conserved cysteine through the conserved F or W. D genes are given only for firm matches. Expanded clones get a size class; other rows say once, few or many, or leave the size out.

- | TRBJ2-7 | TRBV9 | - | CASSVGSLSSYEQYF | TGTGCCAGCAGCGTAGGTTCCTTGAGCTCCTACGAGCAGTACTTC
few | TRBJ2-7 | TRBV4-2 | TRBD2 | CASSPAGLAGLDEQYF | TGTGCCAGCAGCCCCGCGGGACTAGCGGGACTAGACGAGCAGTACTTC
- | TRBJ2-7 | TRBV10-3 | - | CAISDYRVGSYEQYF | TGTGCCATCAGTGATTACAGGGTCGGCTCCTACGAGCAGTACTTC
- | TRBJ2-3 | TRBV10-3 | - | CAISLLHTDTQYF | TGTGCCATCAGTTTACTACACACAGATACGCAGTATTTT
- | TRBJ1-1 | TRBV18 | - | CASSPGSGVWGLNTEAFF | TGTGCCAGCTCACCAGGGTCGGGGGTTTGGGGGTTGAACACTGAAGCTTTCTTT
- | TRBJ1-2 | TRBV6-4 | TRBD1 | CASSETGTYGYTF | TGTGCCAGCAGTGAGACAGGGACGTATGGCTACACCTTC
once | TRBJ1-1 | TRBV4-3 | - | CASSQDPQGNTEAFF | TGCGCCAGCAGCCAAGATCCGCAGGGAAACACTGAAGCTTTCTTT
- | TRBJ2-7 | TRBV5-1 | - | CASSLGGKSSYEQYF | TGCGCCAGCAGCCTCGGAGGGAAGAGCTCCTACGAGCAGTACTTC
- | TRBJ2-7 | TRBV5-1 | TRBD2 | CASSPQGLAGGRGEQYF | TGCGCCAGCAGCCCCCAGGGACTAGCGGGAGGGCGAGGTGAGCAGTACTTC
- | TRBJ1-2 | TRBV18 | - | CASSQGQTNYGYTF | TGTGCCAGCTCACAAGGACAGACTAACTATGGCTACACCTTC
- | TRBJ2-7 | TRBV9 | - | CASSVDGSGYEQYF | TGTGCCAGCAGCGTAGATGGTAGCGGCTACGAGCAGTACTTC
- | TRBJ2-7 | TRBV5-1 | - | CASSLEGTQPYEQYF | TGCGCCAGCAGCTTGGAAGGGACACAGCCTTACGAGCAGTACTTC
once | TRBJ1-4 | TRBV9 | - | CASSVGGRVNEKLFF | TGTGCCAGCAGCGTAGGTGGCAGGGTCAATGAAAAACTGTTTTTT
- | TRBJ2-2 | TRBV19 | - | CASSNAWGRDTGELFF | TGTGCCAGTAGTAACGCCTGGGGCAGGGACACCGGGGAGCTGTTTTTT
- | TRBJ2-5 | TRBV5-1 | TRBD2 | CASSREGETQYF | TGCGCCAGCAGCAGGGAGGGAGAGACCCAGTACTTC
- | TRBJ2-7 | TRBV25-1 | TRBD2 | CSTKGEGLAGLSSYEQYF | TGTTCCACCAAAGGAGAGGGACTAGCGGGGCTGAGCTCCTACGAGCAGTACTTC
- | TRBJ2-7 | TRBV5-4 | - | CASSLGDMGEQHF | TGTGCCAGCAGCTTGGGGGACATGGGCGAGCAGCACTTC
once | TRBJ1-1 | TRBV18 | - | CASSTDRNTEAFF | TGTGCCAGCTCAACGGACAGGAACACTGAAGCTTTCTTT
- | TRBJ1-6 | TRBV6-6 | - | CASSYSGGSYNSPLHF | TGTGCCAGCAGTTACTCGGGGGGCTCCTATAATTCACCCCTCCACTTT
- | TRBJ1-1 | TRBV15 | - | CATSRDIIPGEAFF | TGTGCCACCAGCAGAGACATCATCCCGGGGGAAGCTTTCTTT
- | TRBJ2-7 | TRBV7-2 | - | CASSSLQGHYGEQYF | TGTGCCAGCAGCTCCCTTCAGGGACACTACGGGGAGCAGTACTTC
- | TRBJ2-1 | TRBV7-3 | TRBD1 | CASSLTTGGWANEQFF | TGTGCCAGCAGCTTAACGACAGGGGGGTGGGCAAATGAGCAGTTCTTC
- | TRBJ2-7 | TRBV14 | - | CASSHRQARGEQYF | TGTGCCAGCAGCCACAGACAGGCTCGCGGGGAGCAGTACTTC
few | TRBJ2-1 | TRBV6-5 | - | CASSYGRKKFF | TGTGCCAGCAGTTACGGGAGGAAAAAGTTCTTC
- | TRBJ1-1 | TRBV29-1 | - | CSGEAGFEAFF | TGCAGCGGGGAGGCAGGCTTTGAAGCTTTCTTT
- | TRBJ2-6 | TRBV15 | - | CATSTTGSGANVLTF | TGTGCCACCAGCACAACAGGGTCCGGGGCCAACGTCCTGACTTTC
- | TRBJ1-2 | TRBV4-1 | - | CASSQASRGDYGYTF | TGCGCCAGCAGCCAAGCGAGCCGGGGAGACTATGGCTACACCTTC
few | TRBJ2-7 | TRBV27 | - | CASRRGGSSYEQYF | TGTGCCAGCAGGAGGGGGGGTAGCTCCTACGAGCAGTACTTC
- | TRBJ2-7 | TRBV7-9 | TRBD1 | CASSSKTGWFYEQYF | TGTGCCAGCAGCTCTAAGACAGGGTGGTTCTACGAGCAGTACTTC
few | TRBJ2-5 | TRBV7-6 | - | CASSLVGSETQYF | TGTGCCAGCAGCTTAGTCGGGAGTGAGACCCAGTACTTC
- | TRBJ1-4 | TRBV6-1 | TRBD1 | CASTQDRGRSEKLFF | TGTGCCAGCACTCAAGACAGGGGAAGATCTGAAAAACTGTTTTTT
- | TRBJ1-5 | TRBV5-1 | TRBD1 | CASSLFGGQRSNQPQHF | TGCGCCAGCAGCTTGTTCGGGGGACAGAGAAGCAATCAGCCCCAGCATTTT
- | TRBJ1-1 | TRBV30 | - | CAWRGGTEAFF | TGTGCCTGGAGGGGGGGGACTGAAGCTTTCTTT
- | TRBJ2-5 | TRBV10-1 | TRBD1 | CASSESFLLGQWKEETQYF | TGCGCCAGCAGTGAGAGTTTCCTTCTGGGACAGTGGAAAGAAGAGACCCAGTACTTC
- | TRBJ2-6 | TRBV6-5 | - | CASSYGLSGANVLTF | TGTGCCAGCAGTTACGGACTCTCTGGGGCCAACGTCCTGACTTTC
few | TRBJ2-7 | TRBV7-2 | TRBD2 | CASSLVGGRTSEQYF | TGTGCCAGCAGCTTAGTCGGCGGGAGAACGAGCGAGCAGTACTTC
- | TRBJ2-7 | TRBV15 | - | CATSRVDRSTAYEQYF | TGTGCCACCAGCAGAGTAGACAGATCAACCGCCTACGAGCAGTACTTC
- | TRBJ2-3 | TRBV6-1 | - | CASVLTGWTDTQYF | TGTGCCAGCGTCCTAACAGGGTGGACAGATACGCAGTATTTT
- | TRBJ1-2 | TRBV6-4 | TRBD1 | CASSLKQGAHGYTF | TGTGCCAGCAGCCTAAAACAGGGGGCTCATGGCTACACCTTC
few | TRBJ2-1 | TRBV19 | TRBD2 | CASSPDPTSGINNEQFF | TGTGCCAGTAGTCCGGACCCCACTAGCGGGATAAACAATGAGCAGTTCTTC
- | TRBJ2-7 | TRBV7-8 | - | CASSLELGLEQYF | TGTGCCAGCAGCTTAGAATTGGGGCTTGAGCAGTACTTC
- | TRBJ2-1 | TRBV11-2 | TRBD1 | CASSGQNRGPYNEQFF | TGTGCCAGCAGCGGGCAAAACAGGGGTCCCTACAATGAGCAGTTCTTC
- | TRBJ2-3 | TRBV9 | - | CASSGTSTDTQYF | TGTGCCAGCAGCGGCACTAGCACAGATACGCAGTATTTT
- | TRBJ1-1 | TRBV4-3 | TRBD1 | CASSPSPTGRTEAFF | TGCGCCAGCAGCCCGAGTCCGACAGGGAGGACTGAAGCTTTCTTT
- | TRBJ2-2 | TRBV6-1 | - | CASSEPGVWELFF | TGTGCCAGCAGTGAACCAGGGGTCTGGGAGCTGTTTTTT
- | TRBJ1-1 | TRBV6-5 | - | CASSIQGLNTEAFF | TGTGCCAGCAGCATACAGGGATTGAACACTGAAGCTTTCTTT
- | TRBJ1-4 | TRBV5-1 | TRBD1 | CASSLGDSSEKLFF | TGCGCCAGCAGCTTGGGGGACAGCAGTGAAAAACTGTTTTTT
- | TRBJ1-1 | TRBV7-3 | - | CASSFYRNTEAFF | TGTGCCAGCAGCTTTTACAGGAACACTGAAGCTTTCTTT
- | TRBJ1-5 | TRBV6-5 | - | CASRTRQDSNQPQHF | TGTGCCAGCAGAACCCGTCAGGATAGCAATCAGCCCCAGCATTTT
- | TRBJ2-7 | TRBV19 | - | CASRPGGGSYEQYF | TGTGCCAGTAGACCCGGTGGAGGCTCCTACGAGCAGTACTTC
once | TRBJ2-5 | TRBV6-1 | - | CASSEWVERETQYF | TGTGCCAGCAGTGAATGGGTAGAGAGGGAGACCCAGTACTTC
- | TRBJ2-2 | TRBV28 | TRBD2 | CASSSGLGWTGELFF | TGTGCCAGCAGTTCGGGACTAGGTTGGACCGGGGAGCTGTTTTTT
- | TRBJ1-4 | TRBV7-9 | - | CASSLSGVPEKLFF | TGTGCCAGCAGTTTGAGCGGGGTCCCGGAAAAACTGTTTTTT
- | TRBJ1-4 | TRBV18 | - | CASSLNNEKLFF | TGTGCCAGCTCACTAAATAATGAAAAACTGTTTTTT
few | TRBJ1-1 | TRBV19 | - | CASSKRGGTEAFF | TGTGCCAGTAGTAAGAGGGGGGGCACTGAAGCTTTCTTT
- | TRBJ1-1 | TRBV6-5 | TRBD1 | CASKIQGGVNTEAFF | TGTGCCAGCAAAATACAGGGGGGAGTTAACACTGAAGCTTTCTTT
- | TRBJ2-7 | TRBV5-6 | - | CASIPGGGGYEQYF | TGTGCCAGCATCCCGGGAGGGGGCGGGTACGAGCAGTACTTC
- | TRBJ1-1 | TRBV28 | - | CASSPSRVNPNTEAFF | TGTGCCAGCAGTCCTAGTCGAGTAAACCCCAACACTGAAGCTTTCTTT